This is a list of T cell receptor beta chains from one sample in a study of tumor-infiltrating lymphocytes in oesophageal squamous cell carcinoma. TCRdb processed the PCR reads anew with MiXCR; each CDR3 protein has one entry. The top ten clones hold approximately 19% of a sample with about 21,000 distinct CDR3 sequences, roughly two fifths of them seen once. The specimen was esophageal tumor tissue. All receptors come from a male donor with esophageal squamous cell carcinoma. CDR3s include the opening cysteine and the closing phenylalanine or tryptophan.

j_call: .
v_call: TRBV7-8
cdr3_aa: CASSFEERETQYF

j_call: TRBJ2-3
v_call: TRBV12-3/TRBV12-4
cdr3_aa: CASLYRGSTDTQYF

j_call: TRBJ1-1
v_call: TRBV19
cdr3_aa: CASSWVIDTEAFF

j_call: TRBJ2-3
v_call: TRBV7-8
cdr3_aa: CASSSTMGDTQYF

j_call: TRBJ1-4
v_call: TRBV7-9
cdr3_aa: CASKDGVNEKLFF

j_call: TRBJ2-1
v_call: TRBV25-1
cdr3_aa: CASSERTSGRTMGNEQFF

j_call: .
v_call: TRBV7-6
cdr3_aa: CASSPHGTNEQFF

j_call: TRBJ2-3
v_call: TRBV27
cdr3_aa: CASSLGGGTDTQYF

j_call: TRBJ2-5
v_call: TRBV10-3
cdr3_aa: CAISRTFPQETQYF

j_call: TRBJ2-5
v_call: TRBV7-3
cdr3_aa: CASSLTSDGTPYNEQYF

j_call: TRBJ2-3
v_call: TRBV6-9
cdr3_aa: CASSLADTQYF

j_call: TRBJ2-7
v_call: TRBV12-3/TRBV12-4
cdr3_aa: CASSLSVYEQYF

j_call: .
v_call: TRBV10-2
cdr3_aa: CASSESQGWYNKQFF

j_call: .
v_call: TRBV7-3
cdr3_aa: CASSSPGLGRTEQFF

j_call: TRBJ2-7
v_call: TRBV12-3/TRBV12-4
cdr3_aa: CASSPGSYEQYF

j_call: TRBJ2-2
v_call: TRBV7-6
cdr3_aa: CASSPRTGGGELFF

j_call: TRBJ1-6
v_call: TRBV20-1
cdr3_aa: CSASHGQINSPLHF

j_call: TRBJ2-7
v_call: TRBV20-1
cdr3_aa: CSAREVDTYEQYF

j_call: .
v_call: TRBV11-2
cdr3_aa: CASSASRYEQYF

j_call: TRBJ2-1
v_call: TRBV27
cdr3_aa: CASSSLAGVVGRNEQFF

j_call: .
v_call: TRBV12-3/TRBV12-4
cdr3_aa: CASSSLESSYEQYF

j_call: TRBJ2-5
v_call: TRBV4-1
cdr3_aa: CASSQTQTWETQYF

j_call: TRBJ1-6
v_call: TRBV7-2
cdr3_aa: CASSDGTLPFSPLHF

j_call: TRBJ2-1
v_call: TRBV7-3
cdr3_aa: CASSDRPYAYNEQFF

j_call: TRBJ2-1
v_call: TRBV7-3
cdr3_aa: CASSHWGQGSYNEQFF

j_call: TRBJ2-1
v_call: TRBV12-3/TRBV12-4
cdr3_aa: CASGISYYNEQFF

j_call: TRBJ2-5
v_call: TRBV5-3
cdr3_aa: CAIKNRDGFWLHLRF

j_call: .
v_call: TRBV7-8
cdr3_aa: CASSPGQRETQYF

j_call: .
v_call: TRBV19
cdr3_aa: CASSIRNEQFF

j_call: TRBJ2-1
v_call: TRBV5-1
cdr3_aa: CASSLGPAGGRDEQFF

j_call: TRBJ2-5
v_call: TRBV10-3
cdr3_aa: CAISARLQETQYF

j_call: TRBJ2-1
v_call: TRBV11-3
cdr3_aa: CASSPPGLASNEQFF

j_call: TRBJ2-3
v_call: TRBV12-3/TRBV12-4
cdr3_aa: CASSLQGRSTDTQYF

j_call: TRBJ2-1
v_call: TRBV6-2/TRBV6-3
cdr3_aa: CASSFLDSYEQFF

j_call: TRBJ2-2
v_call: TRBV7-3
cdr3_aa: CASSTLGTGSTGELFF

j_call: TRBJ2-7
v_call: TRBV7-9
cdr3_aa: CASSNRDRGSYEQYF

j_call: .
v_call: TRBV7-3
cdr3_aa: CASSLAANTEAFF

j_call: TRBJ1-1
v_call: TRBV7-8
cdr3_aa: CASTFGGGLTEAFF

j_call: TRBJ2-7
v_call: TRBV7-3
cdr3_aa: CASSLEREFTEQYF

j_call: .
v_call: TRBV11-2
cdr3_aa: CASGQETQYF

j_call: TRBJ2-7
v_call: TRBV19
cdr3_aa: CASSIGVHYEQYF

j_call: TRBJ1-1
v_call: TRBV6-1
cdr3_aa: CASSEYDPGTEAFF

j_call: TRBJ2-4
v_call: TRBV7-8
cdr3_aa: CASRELGGTYNSPLHF

j_call: TRBJ2-5
v_call: TRBV7-9
cdr3_aa: CASNKGLAFGGGTQYF

j_call: TRBJ2-1
v_call: TRBV6-1
cdr3_aa: CATLQSSSYNEQFF

j_call: .
v_call: TRBV12-3/TRBV12-4
cdr3_aa: CASSPRVRSYEQYF